The 11 T cell receptor beta chains below come from one sample, sequenced in a study of memory CD8 T cells in hepatitis C reinfection. Sequencing was performed with immunoSEQ multiplex PCR; in TCRdb, only in-frame clones are kept and a portion is missing. Of tens of thousands of clones in the sample, about 88% were seen once. Sample time point: late/post reinfection, 12 to 24 weeks after detection. TCR sequencing was done directly ex vivo on sorted cells, without expansion in vitro. Sequenced: naive CD8+ T cells sorted from blood. The source of these receptors is a man aged 18 to 30 with hepatitis C virus infection.

The V and J genes are TRBV27 and TRBJ2-7, with D unresolved. Between the trimmed V and J ends, which lost 2 bases and 1 base, there was a span of 9 bases. CDR3 length: 14 residues. CDR1 and CDR2 (germline): MNHEY, SMNVEV (reference sequence). Here the CDR3 reads CASSLVPGSYEQYF. The CDR3 DNA reads as TGTGCCAGCAGTTTAGTCCCCGGTTCCTACGAGCAGTACTTC.

V usage is TRBV4-1 and J usage is TRBJ2-3; D not resolved. The V and J ends lost 2 bases and 4 bases respectively, with 19 bases between them. There are 17 residues in the CDR3. CDR1 and CDR2 from the germline V gene are MGHRA and YSYEKL. The chain's CDR3 is CASSQSNGGLESDTQYF. DNA of the CDR3: TGCGCCAGCAGCCAATCGAACGGCGGCTTAGAGTCAGATACGCAGTATTTT.

The CDR3 here is CASSPQTGNTEAFF. In DNA, the CDR3 is TGCGCCAGCAGCCCCCAGACAGGTAACACTGAAGCTTTCTTT. V is TRBV4-1 and J is TRBJ1-1; possibly TRBD1 for D (6 bases). Between the trimmed V and J ends, which lost 4 bases and 2 bases, there was a span of 11 bases. This CDR3 has 14 residues. The germline gives CDR1 MGHRA, CDR2 YSYEKL.

The J gene is TRBJ2-2, the V gene TRBV7-9; 7 bases match TRBD2. Germline assignment: CDR1 SEHNR and CDR2 FQNEAQ (reference sequence). The CDR3 totals 16 residues. V shed 2 bases, J shed 1 base, and the junction held 4 bases outside the gene matches. DNA for the CDR3: TGTGCCAGCAGCTTACTTGCGGGGGTGAACACCGGGGAGCTGTTTTTT. It codes for CASSLLAGVNTGELFF.

CDR3 sequence (DNA): TGTGCCAGCAGCTTTTCCCTCGGAGACCAGCCCCAGCATTTT. Its translation is CASSFSLGDQPQHF. The chain has TRBV7-2 and TRBJ1-5; D ambiguous. CDR3 length equals 14 residues. The V end lost 3 bases, the J end lost 7 bases, and 13 bases lay between the germline ends. Germline lookup yields CDR1 SGHTA and CDR2 FQGNSA.

V usage is TRBV6-5 and J usage is TRBJ2-1, with 7 positions matching TRBD2. The germline gives CDR1 MNHEY, CDR2 SVGAGI. Unmatched junction bases numbered 2, after V lost 4 bases and J lost 2 bases. This CDR3 has 14 residues. Written as DNA, the CDR3 is TGTGCCAGCAGTTTTAGCGGGCCCTACAATGAGCAGTTCTTC. This gives the protein CASSFSGPYNEQFF.

CDR3 region: CATSREQGQVVTQYF. CDR3 in DNA: TGTGCCACCAGCAGAGAACAGGGACAGGTGGTTACGCAGTATTTT. J is TRBJ2-3 and V is TRBV15; 8 bases agree with TRBD1. Germline CDR1 LNHNV, CDR2 YYDKDF (reference sequence). Trimming removed 0 bases from V and 8 bases from J; junction bases left unmatched: 7. This CDR3 is built from 15 residues.

The chain uses TRBV9 and TRBJ2-1, with 9 nucleotides matching TRBD2. CDR3 length: 15 amino acids. CDR1 SGDLS and CDR2 YYNGEE come from the germline V gene. After removal of 3 bases from V and 4 bases from J, the junction contained 5 bases not matched to a gene. DNA of the CDR3: TGTGCCAGCAGCGCTGCGGGAGGGCAATACAATGAGCAGTTCTTC. The encoded protein is CASSAAGGQYNEQFF. Full variable domain (remainder filled in from reference TRBV9 and TRBJ2-1): DSGVTQTPKHLITATGQRVTLRCSPRSGDLSVYWYQQSLDQGLQFLIQYYNGEERAKGNILERFSAQQFPDLHSELNLSSLELGDSALYFCASSAAGGQYNEQFFGPGTRLTVL.

This clone was detected once. The chain combines TRBV2 with TRBJ1-5, with TRBD1 matching 10 bases. The CDR3 spans 17 residues. Germline CDR1 SNHLY, CDR2 FYNNEI. With V trimmed by 2 bases and J by 2 bases, 6 bases remained unmatched. The CDR3 is CASSELTGGEGNQPQHF. The CDR3 DNA reads as TGTGCCAGCAGTGAATTGACAGGGGGCGAGGGCAATCAGCCCCAGCATTTT.

The chain carries TRBV19 and TRBJ1-4, with D possibly TRBD1 on 5 matching bases. Trimming took 3 bases from V and 3 from J, leaving 14 bases between them. CDR1 is LNHDA and CDR2 is SQIVND in the germline V gene (reference sequence). The CDR3 has 16 amino acids. CDR3 residues: CASSIQGWQANEKLFF. As DNA, the CDR3 is TGTGCCAGTAGTATCCAGGGTTGGCAGGCTAATGAAAAACTGTTTTTT.

The genes are TRBV2 and TRBJ2-1, with 10 positions matching TRBD2. V shed 6 bases and J 7 bases; nucleotides not matched to a gene: 12. Germline V gene data show CDR1 as SNHLY and CDR2 as FYNNEI. The CDR3 spans 16 residues. The CDR3 region has the DNA TGTGCCAGCAGGGACCTAGCGGGAGTGATGGGGAATGAGCAGTTCTTC. Its translation is CASRDLAGVMGNEQFF.